The clone carrying this T cell receptor beta chain was seen at least ten times. This sample stems from a study of spatial heterogeneity in lung cancer. For the study at large: Follow-up PBMC samples were sequenced when available, at a median of about two years after resection.

On each TCR cDNA molecule, a unique molecular identifier was present. TCRdb re-derived calls from the 5' RACE reads in MiXCR, one entry per CDR3 protein. The table shows about 26,000 distinct CDR3 sequences, with 4.5% to 7.5% occurring only once. This CDR3 contains 17 residues. Germline lookup yields CDR1 SGHTA and CDR2 FQGTGA. V was shortened by 5 bases and J by 0 bases, with 17 bases between the two germline ends. As to time point: blood at routine non-recurrence follow-up after resection. TCRs were sequenced from unsorted whole RNA of tumor, nontumor lung or PBMC. The chain links TRBV7-3 to TRBJ2-1; possible D gene TRBD2, 6 bases. The sample consisted of PBMCs, taken at follow-up. The source of this sequence is a male donor with early-stage non-small cell lung cancer. The CDR3 reads CASSKNLLADSYNEQFF. DNA of the CDR3: TGTGCCAGCAGCAAAAACCTACTAGCCGACTCCTACAATGAGCAGTTCTTC.